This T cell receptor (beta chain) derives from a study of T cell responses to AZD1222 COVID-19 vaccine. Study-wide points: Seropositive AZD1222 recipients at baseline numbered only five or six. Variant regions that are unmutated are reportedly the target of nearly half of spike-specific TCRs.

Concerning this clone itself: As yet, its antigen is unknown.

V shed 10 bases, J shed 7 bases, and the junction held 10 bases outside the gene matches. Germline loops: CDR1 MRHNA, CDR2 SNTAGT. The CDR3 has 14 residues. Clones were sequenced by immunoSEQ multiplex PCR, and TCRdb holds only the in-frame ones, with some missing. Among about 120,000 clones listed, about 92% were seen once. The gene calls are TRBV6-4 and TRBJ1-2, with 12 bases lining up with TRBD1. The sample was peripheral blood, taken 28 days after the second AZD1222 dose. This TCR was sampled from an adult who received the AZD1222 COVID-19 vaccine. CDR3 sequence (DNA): TGTGCCACCACCCCGGGACAGGGGGCTGGTGGCTACACCTTC. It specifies CATTPGQGAGGYTF.